This T cell receptor (beta chain) comes out of a study of blood T cell repertoires in COVID-19. Study-level background: Sites in the United States, Italy and Spain provided acute and convalescent COVID-19 samples.

CDR1 is LGHDT, CDR2 YNNKEL, per germline (reference sequence). Trimming stripped 5 bases from V and 4 bases from J, with 17 bases between. This CDR3 contains 15 residues. Repertoires were generated with immunoSEQ multiplex PCR, while TCRdb's copy carries only in-frame clones and drops some. The sample holds fewer than 110,000 clones, 84% seen once. Specimen: peripheral blood. The rearrangement links TRBV3-1 (or the pseudogene TRBV3-2) to TRBJ1-2; no clear D. This TCR came from a human donor in a cohort sampled during active COVID-19. As DNA, the CDR3 is TGTGCCAGCAGCTCGCTTATGGCCTCGGGCTATGGCTACACCTTC. This codes for CASSSLMASGYGYTF.